Below are 7 T cell receptor beta chains sequenced from a single sample in a study of T cell repertoires in cytomegalovirus infection. No antigen is known for these receptors. MiXCR, run by TCRdb on the reads, gives a single entry per CDR3 protein. The sample shows roughly 730,000 distinct CDR3 sequences, 30% to 40% of them seen only once. The sample here was cultured PBMCs, taken from culture after CMV antigen stimulation. The receptors were gathered from a human donor in good health (CMV status not recorded). Some clones in this sample may be carry-over from other donors' samples.

The sample holds many counts of this clonotype. CDR3 nucleotides: TGTGCCAGCAGCTTACTTCGACTCCCCGGGGAGCTGTTTTTT. As protein: CASSLLRLPGELFF. The rearrangement uses TRBV11-2 and TRBJ2-2; D remains unclear. V shed 2 bases and J shed 6 bases, with 10 bases lying between them. The CDR3 sequence is 14 residues long. Germline lookup yields CDR1 SGHAT and CDR2 FQNNGV.

A few counts support this clonotype. The chain's CDR3 is CASSQGATYNEQFF. CDR3 sequence (DNA): TGCGCCAGCAGCCAAGGGGCAACGTACAATGAGCAGTTCTTC. The chain employs TRBV4-1 and TRBJ2-1; D call uncertain. The CDR3 has 14 residues. V was cut by 1 base and J by 4 bases, with 8 bases left in between. CDR1 and CDR2 from the germline V gene are MGHRA and YSYEKL.

This rearrangement joins TRBV12-3 or TRBV12-4 to TRBJ2-3; D is perhaps TRBD2 (6 bases). The CDR3 is 14 residues long. V was clipped by 6 bases and J by 2 bases, with 12 bases between them. CDR3 protein: CASSPGRDTDTQYF. CDR3 coding DNA: TGTGCCAGCAGCCCCGGGCGGGACACAGATACGCAGTATTTT.

J is TRBJ2-2 and V is TRBV12-3 or TRBV12-4; D might be TRBD2 (6 bases). The CDR3 is made up of 18 amino acids. Trimming cost V 5 bases and J 6 bases, with 25 bases left between them. In nucleotides, the CDR3 is TGTGCCAGCAGTAGAACCCCCACTCCGGGACTCCCGTCCGGGGAGCTGTTTTTT. Translation gives CASSRTPTPGLPSGELFF.

The chain uses TRBV7-2 and TRBJ2-7; TRBD2 is a possible D gene (5 bases). Trimming removed 3 bases from V and 2 bases from J, with 11 bases in between. CDR3 length equals 14 residues. Germline values: CDR1 SGHTA, CDR2 FQGNSA. CDR3 DNA sequence: TGTGCCAGCAGCTTCGGTAGCGAAGCCTACGAGCAGTACTTC. Protein: CASSFGSEAYEQYF. Variable domain in full (rest from reference TRBV7-2 and TRBJ2-7): GAGVSQSPSNKVTEKGKDVELRCDPISGHTALYWYRQSLGQGLEFLIYFQGNSAPDKSGLPSDRFSAERTGGSVSTLTIQRTQQEDSAVYLCASSFGSEAYEQYFGPGTRLTVT.

The chain is built from TRBV29-1 and TRBJ2-3; 11 bases fit TRBD2. The CDR3 is made up of 13 amino acids. The junction had 4 bases not matched to a gene; V was cut back by 5 bases and J by 6 bases. The V gene's germline CDR1 is SQVTM and CDR2 ANQGSEA. This CDR3 is CSVNSGRADTQYF. The CDR3 nucleotides are TGCAGCGTTAATAGCGGGAGGGCGGATACGCAGTATTTT.

The J gene is TRBJ2-1, the V gene TRBV7-9; TRBD1 might be the D (6 bases). In germline, CDR1 is SEHNR, CDR2 FQNEAQ (reference sequence). V was pared by 2 bases and J by 7 bases, with 12 bases between. The CDR3 length is 14 residues. CDR3 sequence: CASSLTLTGNEQFF. The CDR3 bases are TGTGCCAGCAGCTTAACCCTTACAGGGAATGAGCAGTTCTTC.